This T cell receptor beta chain was recorded in a study of human T cells and chemical hapten exposure. Overall study: Each patient's scalp received weekly diphenylcyclopropenone throughout the approximately 24-week study. Small pooled library volume differences mainly caused per-sample TCR yield variation.

This sample's time point: patch test 3, about 24 weeks after DPC sensitization. Documented treatment: therapeutic diphenylcyclopropenone sensitization with weekly scalp DPC. Extraction yielded total RNA from whole blood (unfractionated). Notes on this clonotype: Its antigen is still unknown.

The germline V gene encodes CDR1 SGHTA and CDR2 FQGNSA. The CDR3 loop spans 17 amino acids. The V end was cut by 4 bases, the J end by 0 bases, with 13 bases between. Study-wide findings and caveats: In the PT1 data, expanded TCR counts showed a positive correlation with patch test score.

MiXCR was run by TCRdb on the RACE reads, yielding one entry per CDR3 protein. The sample consists of roughly 64,000 distinct CDR3 sequences, approximately 10% of them appearing once. The V call is TRBV7-2, the J call TRBJ2-6; possible D gene TRBD1, 6 bases. The sequence was obtained from a woman aged 30 to 39 with alopecia areata. Some clones in this sample may be carry-over from other donors' samples. Sequenced material: whole blood, taken in connection with sensitization to the hapten diphenylcyclopropenone (DPC). Written as DNA, the CDR3 is TGTGCCAGCAGCTCGCAGGGGTTAAGCTCTGGGGCCAACGTCCTGACTTTC. It is translated as CASSSQGLSSGANVLTF.